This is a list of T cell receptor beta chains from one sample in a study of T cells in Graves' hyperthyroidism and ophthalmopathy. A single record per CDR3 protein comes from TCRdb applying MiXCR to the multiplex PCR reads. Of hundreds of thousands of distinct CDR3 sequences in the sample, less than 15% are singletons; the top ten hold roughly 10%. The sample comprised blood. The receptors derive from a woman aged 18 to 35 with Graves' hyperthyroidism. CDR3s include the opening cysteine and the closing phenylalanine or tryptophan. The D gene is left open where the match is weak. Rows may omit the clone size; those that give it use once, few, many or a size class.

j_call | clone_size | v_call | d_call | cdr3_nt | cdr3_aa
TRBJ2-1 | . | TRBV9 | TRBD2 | TGTGCCAGCAGCGTCGCTAGCGGGATATTTAGCGTCAATGAGCAGTTCTTC | CASSVASGIFSVNEQFF
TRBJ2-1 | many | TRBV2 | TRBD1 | TGTGCCAGCAGTGGATACTCCGGACAGGGTGACAATGAGCAGTTCTTC | CASSGYSGQGDNEQFF
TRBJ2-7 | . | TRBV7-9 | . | TGTGCCAGCAGCGACGAAGGGGGCGGGAGCTCCTACGAGCAGTACTTC | CASSDEGGGSSYEQYF
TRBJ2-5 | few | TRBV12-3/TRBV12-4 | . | TGTGCCAGCAGTTCTATGATGAAGGTTTCAGCCCAGTACTTC | CASSSMMKVSAQYF
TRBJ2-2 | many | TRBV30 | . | TGTGCCTGGAGTCATGACCGGGGGGCCGGTACCGGGGAGCTGTTTTTT | CAWSHDRGAGTGELFF
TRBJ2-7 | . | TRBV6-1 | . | TGTGCCAGCCGCTGGGACTTCTACGAGCAGTACTTC | CASRWDFYEQYF
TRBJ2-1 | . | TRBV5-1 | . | TGCGCCAGCAGTCAATCGAGTGGCTCCTACGAGCAGTTCTTC | CASSQSSGSYEQFF
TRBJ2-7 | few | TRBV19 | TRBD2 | TGTGCCAGTAGTTTAGCCGGGACCTATCGGACTAGCGGCTACGAGCAGTACTTC | CASSLAGTYRTSGYEQYF
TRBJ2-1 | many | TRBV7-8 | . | TGTGCCAGCAGCTTAGCGCGCCCGCGGAACAATGAGCAGTTCTTC | CASSLARPRNNEQFF
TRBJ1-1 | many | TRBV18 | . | TGTGCCAGCTCACCAACGGGGACGACTGAAGCTTTCTTT | CASSPTGTTEAFF
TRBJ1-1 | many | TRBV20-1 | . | TGCAGTGCTAGTTCTCTTTTAGGAGCTTTCTTT | CSASSLLGAFF
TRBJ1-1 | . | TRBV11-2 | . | TGTGCCAGCAGCTTAGTGCGGTCGGGTGGCACTGAAGCTTTCTTT | CASSLVRSGGTEAFF
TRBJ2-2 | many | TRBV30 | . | TGTGCCTGGAACGCGATCGGGGAGCTGTTTTTT | CAWNAIGELFF
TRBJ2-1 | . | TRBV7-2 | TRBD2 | TGTGCCAGCAGCTTAGGGCGAGCGGGAGGAGCTGAGCAGTTCTTC | CASSLGRAGGAEQFF
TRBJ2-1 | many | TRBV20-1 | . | TGCAGTGCTAGCGGCCGCCAGGGACAAGACTACAATGAGCAGTTCTTC | CSASGRQGQDYNEQFF
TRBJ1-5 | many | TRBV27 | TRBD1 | TGCCTTACCGGGACAGTTCCTTTTATTAGCAATCAGCCCCAGCATTTT | CLTGTVPFISNQPQHF
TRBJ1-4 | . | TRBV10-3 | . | TGTGCCATCAGGCCCGGGAAGAGCGATGAAAAACTGTTTTTT | CAIRPGKSDEKLFF
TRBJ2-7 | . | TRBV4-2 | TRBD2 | TGTGCCAGCAGCCAAGATGGCGGGAGCATGGACGAGCAGTACTTC | CASSQDGGSMDEQYF
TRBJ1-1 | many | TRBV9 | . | TGTGCCAGCAGCGTAGGGGTATCTCGGGACGCCACTGAAGCTTTCTTT | CASSVGVSRDATEAFF
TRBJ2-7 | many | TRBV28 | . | TGTGCCAGCAGTTTGTGGGACCCGGGTCCCTACGAGCAGTACTTC | CASSLWDPGPYEQYF
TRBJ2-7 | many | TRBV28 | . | TGTGCCAGCACTTCTAGCAGGCCCTACGAGCAGTACTTC | CASTSSRPYEQYF
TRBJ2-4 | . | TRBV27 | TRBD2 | TGTGCCAGCAGACCTGGACTAGCGGGAGAATCCAAAAACATTCAGTACTTC | CASRPGLAGESKNIQYF
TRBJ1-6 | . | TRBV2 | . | TGTGCCAGCACCACAATGATGGGTTCGCCTCATTCACCCCTCCACTTT | CASTTMMGSPHSPLHF
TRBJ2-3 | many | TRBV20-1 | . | TGCAGTGCTAGACAACGGCGGGGCACAGATACGCAGTATTTT | CSARQRRGTDTQYF
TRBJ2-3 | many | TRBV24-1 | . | TGTGCCACCAGTGATTTGTTCACAGATACGCAGTATTTT | CATSDLFTDTQYF
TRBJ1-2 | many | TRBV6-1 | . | TGTGCCAGCAGAAGAACAGCGGAACCGACTAACTATGGCTACACCTTC | CASRRTAEPTNYGYTF
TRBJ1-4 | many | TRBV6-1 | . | TGTGCCAGCAGGGGACGGCCCTCTAATGAAAAACTGTTTTTT | CASRGRPSNEKLFF
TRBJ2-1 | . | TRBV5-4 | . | TGTGCCAGCAGCTCGGAGGGGATCTTCTCCTACAATGAGCAGTTCTTC | CASSSEGIFSYNEQFF
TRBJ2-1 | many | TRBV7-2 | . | TGTGCCAGCAGCTTAGACCACTACAATGAGCAGTTCTTC | CASSLDHYNEQFF
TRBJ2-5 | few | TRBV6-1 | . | TGTGCCAGCAGCCGGGACCAGTGGCAAGAGACCCAGTACTTC | CASSRDQWQETQYF
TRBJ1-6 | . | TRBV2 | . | TGTGCCAGCACCGTTCGGACCTCACCCCTCCACTTT | CASTVRTSPLHF
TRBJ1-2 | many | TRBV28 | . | TGTGCCAGCAGCCCCTCCGTCTATGGCTACACCTTC | CASSPSVYGYTF
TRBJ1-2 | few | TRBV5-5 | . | TGTGCCAGCAGCTCGGATGGGGGGGTTTTCTATGGCTACACCTTC | CASSSDGGVFYGYTF
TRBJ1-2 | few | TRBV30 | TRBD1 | TGTGCCTGGAGCCGACAGGGCTCCTATGGCTACACCTTC | CAWSRQGSYGYTF
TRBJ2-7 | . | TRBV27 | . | TGTGCCAGCAGTCCTCTCGTCCAGGACCCCTACGAGCAGTACTTC | CASSPLVQDPYEQYF
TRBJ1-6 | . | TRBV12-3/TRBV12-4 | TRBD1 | TGTGCCAGCAGGCAGGGGGCGAGTAATTCACCCCTCCACTTT | CASRQGASNSPLHF
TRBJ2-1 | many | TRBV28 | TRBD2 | TGTGCCAGCGCAGTTCGGGGGGACCCAAGGGATGAGCAGTTCTTC | CASAVRGDPRDEQFF
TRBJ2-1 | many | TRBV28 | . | TGTGCCAGCAGTTTACTGAGGGGGTCGGGCAATGAGCAGTTCTTC | CASSLLRGSGNEQFF
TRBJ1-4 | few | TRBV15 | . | TGTGCCACCAGGGCTTTGGATGAAAAACTGTTTTTT | CATRALDEKLFF
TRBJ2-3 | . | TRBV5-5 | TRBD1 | TGTGCCAGCAGCATCGACAGGGGACCTTACACAGATACGCAGTGTTTT | CASSIDRGPYTDTQCF
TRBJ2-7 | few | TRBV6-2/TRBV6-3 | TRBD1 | TGTGCCAGCAGTAACTCCGGGACAGGGAAAAACGAGCAGTACTTC | CASSNSGTGKNEQYF
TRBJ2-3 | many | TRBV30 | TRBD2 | TGTGCCTGGAGCGGGACGGCGGGAGGGGTTACGCAGTATTTT | CAWSGTAGGVTQYF
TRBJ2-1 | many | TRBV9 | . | TGTGCCAGCAGCGTAGCGGGAGCTCCGTGGAATGAGCAGTTCTTC | CASSVAGAPWNEQFF
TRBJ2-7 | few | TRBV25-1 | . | TGTGCCAGCAGTGGGCCTCACGAGCAGTACTTC | CASSGPHEQYF
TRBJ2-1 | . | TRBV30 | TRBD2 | TGTGCCTGGAGGAAACTAGCGGGAGGTGCCAATGAGCAGTTCTTC | CAWRKLAGGANEQFF
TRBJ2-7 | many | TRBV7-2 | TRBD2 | TGTGCCAGCAGCTTACCCGGGAGGAGCTCCTACGAGCAGTACTTC | CASSLPGRSSYEQYF
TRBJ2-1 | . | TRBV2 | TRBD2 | TGTGCCAGCAAGAGACTAGCGGGAGGTCCCTACAATGAGCAGTTCTTC | CASKRLAGGPYNEQFF
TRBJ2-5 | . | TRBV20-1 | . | TGCAGTGCTAGATCCGTTTCGGAGACCCAGTACTTC | CSARSVSETQYF
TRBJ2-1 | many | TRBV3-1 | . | TGTGCCAGCAGCCAAGGACAGCCTGATGAGCAGTTCTTC | CASSQGQPDEQFF
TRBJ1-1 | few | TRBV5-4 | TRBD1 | TGTGCCAGCAGGACAGGGGGCGTAGACACTGAAGCTTTCTTT | CASRTGGVDTEAFF
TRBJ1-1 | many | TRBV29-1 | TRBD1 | TGCAGCGTTCAGACAGGGATGGTTGGCACTGAAGCTTTCTTT | CSVQTGMVGTEAFF
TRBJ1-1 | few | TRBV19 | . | TGTGCCAGTAGTATCGGAGAAGGGGCAGCTTTCTTT | CASSIGEGAAFF